The present T cell receptor (beta chain) was sequenced within a study of Graves' ophthalmopathy and Graves' hyperthyroidism. RNA transcripts were the source from which TCR beta CDR3 regions were amplified. RT-PCR in the first round used HTBI primers; a second-round multiplex PCR followed. TCRdb reanalysed the multiplex PCR reads using MiXCR and keeps one entry per CDR3 protein. The sample has about 1.1 million distinct CDR3 sequences, approximately 35% seen once. Sequenced material: peripheral blood or thyroid tissue (not recorded which). The TCR originated in an adult man with Graves' hyperthyroidism.

The CDR3 is CASSRGQLGTQYF. In nucleotides, the CDR3 is TGTGCCAGCAGTCGCGGACAGCTTGGGACCCAGTACTTC. The chain has TRBV27 and TRBJ2-5, with D maybe TRBD1 (6 bases). Trimming pared 5 bases from V and 7 bases from J, leaving 14 bases between. The CDR3 consists of 13 residues. The germline V gene encodes CDR1 MNHEY and CDR2 SMNVEV (reference sequence).